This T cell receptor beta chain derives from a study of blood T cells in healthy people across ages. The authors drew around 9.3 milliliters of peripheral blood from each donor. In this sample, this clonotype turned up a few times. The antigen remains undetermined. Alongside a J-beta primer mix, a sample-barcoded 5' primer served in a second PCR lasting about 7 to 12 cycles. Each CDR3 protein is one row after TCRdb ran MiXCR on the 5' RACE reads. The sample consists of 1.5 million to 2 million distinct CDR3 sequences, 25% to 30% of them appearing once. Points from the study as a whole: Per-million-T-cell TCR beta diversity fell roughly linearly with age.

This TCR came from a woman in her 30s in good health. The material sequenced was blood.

CDR3 in DNA: TGTGCCAGCAGCCCCCGGATGGTCCCCTACAATGAGCAGTTCTTC. Encoded protein: CASSPRMVPYNEQFF. The rearrangement joins TRBV7-3 to TRBJ2-1; no firm D call. In germline, CDR1 is SGHTA, CDR2 FQGTGA. The CDR3 spans 15 residues. V lost 5 bases and J lost 2, with 13 bases in between.